Listed here are 14 T cell receptor beta chains from one sample, sequenced in a study of control samples from healthy donors and cancer patients (dated by TCRdb to between 2020 and 2021). The protocol used for the library was the immunoSEQ multiplex PCR assay. TCRdb retrieved this table from immuneACCESS and kept in-frame rearrangements only. Not all clones are present; in checked studies, unresolved V genes account for under half, and no reason is known for the remainder. This sample is represented by 100,000 to 150,000 clones; around 90% of them were singletons. The ten largest clones capture 2% to 3% of the sample. The sample comprised blood. These TCRs come from a man aged 35 to 55 in good health.

The V call is TRBV5-1, the J call TRBJ1-2; TRBD1 is a possible D gene (5 bases). The V end was cut by 4 bases, the J end by 2 bases, with 15 bases between. Germline V gives CDR1 SGHRS, CDR2 YFSETQ. The CDR3 is 15 amino acids. Here the CDR3 DNA reads TGCGCCAGCAGCCCCCGGGGCAGCCAAAACTATGGCTACACCTTC. It is translated as CASSPRGSQNYGYTF.

The chain joins TRBV2 to TRBJ2-3, with 11 bases aligning to TRBD2. Trimming took 3 bases from V and 6 from J; bases not matched to a gene: 5. The germline V gene has CDR1 SNHLY and CDR2 FYNNEI. This CDR3 is 15 amino acids long. The CDR3 protein is CASSDLAGGPDTQYF. CDR3 coding DNA: TGTGCCAGCAGTGACCTAGCGGGGGGACCCGATACGCAGTATTTT.

This chain connects TRBV3-1 (or the pseudogene TRBV3-2) to TRBJ1-2; 10 nucleotides match TRBD1. Germline loops: CDR1 LGHDT, CDR2 YNNKEL (reference sequence). Unmatched junction bases numbered 11, after V lost 2 bases and J lost 8 bases. The CDR3 has 16 residues. The DNA of the CDR3 is TGTGCCAGCAGCCAAAAGAAGACAGGGGGCGGCGGGGGCTACACCTTC. Translating it yields CASSQKKTGGGGGYTF.

This clone has only one observation. V and J are TRBV24-1 and TRBJ2-1, with 9 bases that match TRBD2. Germline lookup yields CDR1 KGHDR and CDR2 SFDVKD. There are 17 residues in the CDR3. V was clipped by 3 bases and J by 4 bases; unmatched bases: 9. This chain's CDR3 is CATSDPGSGGTYNEQFF. The CDR3, as DNA: TGTGCCACCAGTGATCCCGGTAGCGGGGGCACTTACAATGAGCAGTTCTTC.

The chain recombines TRBV4-2 with TRBJ1-3; D is ambiguous. Germline assignment: CDR1 LGHNA and CDR2 YNFKEQ. The length of the CDR3 is 20 residues. V shed 5 bases and J shed 0 bases, with 26 bases lying between them. The CDR3 loop reads CASSSRDYGSLMDSGNTIYF. The CDR3 nucleotides are TGTGCCAGCAGCTCCCGTGATTATGGAAGCCTCATGGACTCTGGAAACACCATATATTTT.

The J gene is TRBJ1-4, the V gene TRBV28, with D possibly TRBD1 on 6 matching bases. The CDR3 is 14 amino acids. V was shortened by 6 bases and J by 4 bases, with 12 bases between the two germline ends. The V gene's germline CDR1 is MDHEN and CDR2 SYDVKM. The CDR3 reads CASRAQGFNEKLFF. As DNA, the CDR3 is TGTGCCAGCAGGGCACAGGGTTTTAATGAAAAACTGTTTTTT.

This clone has only one observation. V is TRBV7-2 and J is TRBJ2-1; D gene ambiguous. In germline, CDR1 is SGHTA, CDR2 FQGNSA. The CDR3 contains 14 residues. Trimming pared 1 base from V and 8 bases from J, leaving 12 bases between. CDR3 coding DNA: TGTGCCAGCAGCTTAGAAGTTTCTGGTTATGAGCAGTTCTTC. It is translated as CASSLEVSGYEQFF.

The rearrangement links TRBV29-1 to TRBJ1-1, with 9 bases identical to TRBD1. Germline V lookup: CDR1 SQVTM, CDR2 ANQGSEA. The CDR3 runs to 12 residues. Trimming at V came to 7 bases and at J to 1 base, leaving 1 base not matched to a gene. The CDR3 DNA is TGCAGCGCACAGGGGGCGAACACTGAAGCTTTCTTT. Amino acid sequence: CSAQGANTEAFF.

The chain has TRBV10-2 and TRBJ2-5; D call uncertain. Trimming removed 6 bases at V and 0 bases at J, with 5 bases between. Germline V CDR1 and CDR2: WSHSY, SAAADI. This CDR3 is 12 amino acids long. CDR3 in DNA: TGCGCCAGCAGCCCTAACCAAGAGACCCAGTACTTC. Translating gives CASSPNQETQYF.

The gene calls are TRBV18 and TRBJ2-7; 7 bases align to TRBD2. CDR1 and CDR2 (germline): KGHSH, LQKENI. Unmatched junction bases numbered 4, after V lost 4 bases and J lost 4 bases. The CDR3 spans 13 residues. As DNA, the CDR3 is TGTGCCAGCTCACTCGGGCGGGAGTACGAGCAGTACTTC. It yields the protein CASSLGREYEQYF. Complete variable domain (other parts from reference TRBV18 and TRBJ2-7): NAGVMQNPRHLVRRRGQEARLRCSPMKGHSHVYWYRQLPEEGLKFMVYLQKENIIDESGMPKERFSAEFPKEGPSILRIQQVVRGDSAAYFCASSLGREYEQYFGPGTRLTVT.

V is TRBV29-1 and J is TRBJ2-3, with D maybe TRBD1 (6 bases). V was pared by 3 bases and J by 9 bases, with 16 bases between. Germline CDR1 and CDR2: SQVTM and ANQGSEA. This CDR3 has 13 amino acids. The CDR3 loop is CSVDGVGRGTQYF. The CDR3 DNA reads as TGCAGCGTTGATGGAGTTGGAAGGGGGACGCAGTATTTT.

The chain links TRBV20-1 to TRBJ2-3; D not certain. V gave up 5 bases and J gave up 2 bases, with 2 bases separating them. Per the germline V gene, CDR1 is DFQATT and CDR2 is SNEGSKA (reference sequence). The CDR3 contains 10 residues. In DNA, the CDR3 is TGCAGTGCTCCCACAGATACGCAGTATTTT. Protein product: CSAPTDTQYF.

The V gene is TRBV14, the J gene TRBJ1-4; D is ambiguous. Trimming left V 1 base short and J 4 bases short, with 10 bases between. Germline V lookup: CDR1 SGHDN, CDR2 FVKESK. This CDR3 is built from 15 residues. The chain's CDR3 is CASSQVGNHNEKLFF. The CDR3 DNA sequence: TGTGCCAGCAGCCAAGTTGGGAATCATAATGAAAAACTGTTTTTT.

This clone was recorded only once. The genes are TRBV7-2 and TRBJ2-1; 7 nucleotides agree with TRBD2. This CDR3 region has 13 residues. Germline assignment: CDR1 SGHTA and CDR2 FQGNSA. The J segment lost 12 bases and the V segment lost 3 bases, leaving 8 bases of the junction unmatched. The CDR3 DNA sequence: TGTGCCAGCAGCTTGGAGCGGGGCGCCGGGCAGTTCTTC. Translating gives CASSLERGAGQFF.